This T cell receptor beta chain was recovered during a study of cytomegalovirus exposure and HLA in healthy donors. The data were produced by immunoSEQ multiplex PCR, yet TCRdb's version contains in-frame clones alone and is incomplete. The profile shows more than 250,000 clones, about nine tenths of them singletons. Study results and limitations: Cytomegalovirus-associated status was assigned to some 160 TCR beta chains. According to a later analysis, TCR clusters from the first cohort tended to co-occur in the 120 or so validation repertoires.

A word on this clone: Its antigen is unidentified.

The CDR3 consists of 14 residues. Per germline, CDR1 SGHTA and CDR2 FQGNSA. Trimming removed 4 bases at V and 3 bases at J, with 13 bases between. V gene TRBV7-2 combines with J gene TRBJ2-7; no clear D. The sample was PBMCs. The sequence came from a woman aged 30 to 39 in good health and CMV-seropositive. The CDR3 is CASSSWTENYEQYF. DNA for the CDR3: TGTGCCAGCAGCTCTTGGACGGAGAACTACGAGCAGTACTTC.